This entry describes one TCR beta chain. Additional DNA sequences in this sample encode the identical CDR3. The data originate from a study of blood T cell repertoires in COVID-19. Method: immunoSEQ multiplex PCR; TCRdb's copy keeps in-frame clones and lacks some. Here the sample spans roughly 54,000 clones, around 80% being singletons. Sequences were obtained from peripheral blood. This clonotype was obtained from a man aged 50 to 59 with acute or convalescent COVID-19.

The CDR3: CASSDSSGSYNEQFF. The CDR3 nucleotides are TGTGCCAGCAGTGACTCGAGCGGGAGCTACAATGAGCAGTTCTTC. This chain uses TRBV6-4 with TRBJ2-1, with 8 bases matching TRBD2. This CDR3 region has 15 residues. Germline V gene sequence: CDR1 MRHNA, CDR2 SNTAGT. The J segment lost 3 bases and the V segment lost 0 bases, leaving 1 base of the junction unmatched.